The 21 T cell receptor beta chains reported below all come from one sample, sequenced in a study of blood T cell repertoires in COVID-19. Assay used: immunoSEQ multiplex PCR; TCRdb lists only in-frame clones, some missing. The sample includes roughly 150,000 clones, roughly 83% of them seen just once. Specimen: peripheral blood. The receptors stem from a woman over 75 with active or convalescent COVID-19.

The chain recombines TRBV7-2 with TRBJ1-1, with a possible D match to TRBD1 (5 bases). Germline CDR1 SGHTA, CDR2 FQGNSA. V dropped 4 bases and J dropped 1 base, with 10 bases sitting between them. This CDR3 spans 14 amino acids. CDR3 loop: CASSSFGANTEAFF. CDR3 bases: TGTGCCAGCAGCTCCTTTGGGGCGAACACTGAAGCTTTCTTT.

This clone appeared once. The chain carries TRBV29-1 and TRBJ2-5; the D gene is possibly TRBD1 (5 bases). V lost 5 bases and J lost 0, with 10 bases in between. CDR1 SQVTM and CDR2 ANQGSEA come from the germline V gene. The CDR3 covers 13 residues. The CDR3 sequence is CSVMTANQETQYF. Here the CDR3 DNA reads TGCAGCGTTATGACAGCAAACCAAGAGACCCAGTACTTC.

In its sample, this clone was seen once. The chain carries TRBV6-1 and TRBJ2-2; no reliable D call. CDR1 and CDR2 from the germline V gene are MNHNS and SASEGT. V lost 2 bases, J lost 2 bases, and 9 bases lay in between. The CDR3 totals 15 residues. The CDR3 is CASSERDPNTGELFF. In DNA form, the CDR3 reads TGTGCCAGCAGTGAAAGAGATCCCAACACCGGGGAGCTGTTTTTT.

The V call is TRBV7-2, the J call TRBJ1-1; maybe TRBD1 (6 bases). CDR1 and CDR2 from the germline V gene are SGHTA and FQGNSA. Trimming left V 3 bases short and J 3 bases short, with 14 bases between. The CDR3 sequence is 15 residues long. Here the CDR3 DNA reads TGTGCCAGCAGCTTGGGGGCCCCCCGGGACACTGAAGCTTTCTTT. Translating gives CASSLGAPRDTEAFF.

The J gene is TRBJ1-3, the V gene TRBV10-2; D not resolved. This CDR3 spans 16 amino acids. The germline CDR1 and CDR2 sequences are WSHSY and SAAADI. The ends were cut back, 3 bases at V and 0 bases at J, with 12 bases in the middle. The CDR3 spells CASSDLGRNSGNTIYF. For the CDR3, the DNA is TGCGCCAGCAGTGATTTGGGGAGGAACTCTGGAAACACCATATATTTT.

This rearrangement joins TRBV15 to TRBJ1-3, with D possibly being TRBD1 (5 bases). Germline CDR1 is LNHNV and CDR2 is YYDKDF (reference sequence). Deletions cut 0 bases from V and 4 bases from J, with 10 bases between. The CDR3 contains 15 residues. The CDR3 region is CATSRERGSGNTIYF. CDR3 nucleotides: TGTGCCACCAGCAGAGAAAGGGGTTCGGGAAACACCATATATTTT. Drawing the rest from reference TRBV15 and TRBJ1-3, the complete variable domain is DAMVIQNPRYQVTQFGKPVTLSCSQTLNHNVMYWYQQKSSQAPKLLFHYYDKDFNNEADTPDNFQSRRPNTSFCFLDIRSPGLGDTAMYLCATSRERGSGNTIYFGEGSWLTVV.

The chain couples TRBV6-2 or TRBV6-3 to TRBJ1-1, with D uncertain. Trimming removed 6 bases at V and 1 base at J, with 9 bases between. The V gene's germline CDR1 is MNHEY and CDR2 SVGEGT. The length of the CDR3 is 13 residues. This chain's CDR3 is CASSSKQNTEAFF. The CDR3 coding sequence is TGTGCCAGCAGCTCCAAACAGAACACTGAAGCTTTCTTT.

The gene calls are TRBV6-6 and TRBJ2-5, with D tentatively TRBD1 (5 bases). Per the germline V gene, CDR1 is MNHNY and CDR2 is SVGAGI (reference sequence). V was pared by 0 bases and J by 5 bases, with 10 bases between. The CDR3 has 14 amino acids. The CDR3 sequence: CASSYSQGKETQYF. In DNA form, the CDR3 reads TGTGCCAGCAGTTACTCGCAGGGCAAGGAGACCCAGTACTTC.

The V and J genes are TRBV18 and TRBJ1-1, with D perhaps matching TRBD1 (6 bases). Trimming stripped 4 bases from V and 1 base from J, with 7 bases between. Looked up from germline, CDR1 is KGHSH and CDR2 is LQKENI. This CDR3 contains 13 residues. The CDR3 loop is CASSRDKNTEAFF. The CDR3 region has the DNA TGTGCCAGCTCACGGGACAAGAACACTGAAGCTTTCTTT.

This rearrangement joins TRBV2 to TRBJ1-5; 9 bases align to TRBD1. The CDR3 extends over 15 amino acids. The V gene's germline CDR1 is SNHLY and CDR2 FYNNEI. With 6 bases clipped from V and 3 bases from J, the junction kept 6 bases outside the gene matches. The CDR3 DNA follows: TGTGCCAGCAGGAAACAGGGGGCGAACAATCAGCCCCAGCATTTT. This encodes CASRKQGANNQPQHF.

This sequence joins TRBV9 and TRBJ1-2; 7 nucleotides line up with TRBD1. V was pared by 4 bases and J by 2 bases, with 2 bases of the junction left unmatched. Germline lookup yields CDR1 SGDLS and CDR2 YYNGEE. This CDR3 contains 13 residues. The CDR3 sequence: CASSRQGNYGYTF. The DNA for the CDR3 is TGTGCCAGCAGCCGACAGGGAAACTATGGCTACACCTTC.

In nucleotides, the CDR3 is TGTGCCACCATGAGGAACTATAACTATGGCTACACCTTC. It translates to CATMRNYNYGYTF. This chain links TRBV19 with TRBJ1-2, with D unclear. CDR3 length equals 13 residues. The germline gives CDR1 LNHDA, CDR2 SQIVND (reference sequence). V was clipped by 10 bases and J by 1 base, with 13 bases between them.

V and J are TRBV10-3 and TRBJ2-4, with D perhaps TRBD2 (6 bases). The germline gives CDR1 ENHRY, CDR2 SYGVKD. There are 17 residues in the CDR3. The V and J ends lost 3 bases and 1 base respectively, with 16 bases between them. The CDR3: CAISEGLVGRAKNIQYF. CDR3 nucleotide sequence: TGTGCCATCAGTGAAGGGTTAGTGGGGAGGGCCAAAAACATTCAGTACTTC.

The J gene is TRBJ1-2, the V gene TRBV12-3 or TRBV12-4; D ambiguous. The CDR3 extends over 13 amino acids. The V end lost 6 bases, the J end lost 1 base, and 9 bases lay between the germline ends. In nucleotides, the CDR3 is TGTGCCAGCAGCCCGGGTCTTAACTATGGCTACACCTTC. The encoded protein is CASSPGLNYGYTF.

The chain uses TRBV5-1 and TRBJ2-5; 8 positions match TRBD1. V gave up 0 bases and J gave up 3 bases; unmatched junction bases: 4. CDR1 and CDR2 (germline): SGHRS, YFSETQ. CDR3 length: 15 amino acids. The CDR3 DNA reads TGCGCCAGCAGCTTGGACCAGGGGGCGAAAGAGACCCAGTACTTC. Its translation: CASSLDQGAKETQYF.

On this clone itself: A junction boundary mismatches the germline segment, possibly from a read error. The V call is TRBV11-2, the J call TRBJ2-3; D is undetermined. The germline V gene encodes CDR1 SGHAT and CDR2 FQNNGV. This CDR3 has 14 residues. Here the CDR3 DNA reads TGTGCCAGCAGTTTAGGTCGTGGCACAGATACGCAGTATTTT. Its protein is CASSLGRGTDTQYF.

The chain employs TRBV21-1 and TRBJ2-7; the table's D call, TRBD2, has no DNA check behind it. TRBV21-1 corresponds to a pseudogene. This CDR3 contains 16 residues. CDR3 residues: CAALTASGGPLYEQYF. In nucleotides, the CDR3 is TGTGCCGCCCTCACGGCTAGCGGGGGTCCCCTCTACGAGCAGTACTTC.

The chain has TRBV28 and TRBJ2-6; D is unresolved. Trimming stripped 6 bases from V and 1 base from J, with 10 bases between. Germline V gives CDR1 MDHEN, CDR2 SYDVKM. The length of the CDR3 is 15 residues. The CDR3: CASSPPGSGANVLTF. As DNA, the CDR3 is TGTGCCAGCAGCCCTCCGGGTTCTGGGGCCAACGTCCTGACTTTC.

The chain combines TRBV5-4 with TRBJ2-7; 9 bases fit TRBD1. This CDR3 is 15 amino acids long. CDR1 SGHNT and CDR2 YYREEE come from the germline V gene (reference sequence). V trimming: 2 bases; J trimming: 3 bases; junction bases outside the gene matches: 6. The CDR3 nucleotides read TGTGCCAGCAGCTTTGCTGGGACAGGGTACTACGAGCAGTACTTC. Amino acids: CASSFAGTGYYEQYF. The whole variable domain, remainder taken from reference TRBV5-4 and TRBJ2-7, is ETGVTQSPTHLIKTRGQQVTLRCSSQSGHNTVSWYQQALGQGPQFIFQYYREEENGRGNFPPRFSGLQFPNYSSELNVNALELDDSALYLCASSFAGTGYYEQYFGPGTRLTVT.

This chain links TRBV4-1 with TRBJ1-4; 10 bases are a match to TRBD1. The CDR3 is 19 amino acids. V dropped 0 bases and J dropped 8; count of bases not matched to a gene: 15. The V gene's germline CDR1 is MGHRA and CDR2 YSYEKL. The DNA of the CDR3 is TGCGCCAGCAGCCAAGATAGGGACAGGGGCGTAAGTCGAAGCGAAAAACTGTTTTTT. As protein: CASSQDRDRGVSRSEKLFF.

V usage is TRBV7-2 and J usage is TRBJ2-3, with 8 positions matching TRBD2. Germline V CDR1 and CDR2: SGHTA, FQGNSA. This CDR3 comprises 15 residues. Trimming cost V 2 bases and J 4 bases; bases outside gene matches: 5. As DNA, the CDR3 is TGTGCCAGCAGCTTAAACCGGGGGGGGGCAGATACGCAGTATTTT. Amino acid sequence: CASSLNRGGADTQYF. The variable domain in full, with the rest retrieved from reference TRBV7-2 and TRBJ2-3, is GAGVSQSPSNKVTEKGKDVELRCDPISGHTALYWYRQSLGQGLEFLIYFQGNSAPDKSGLPSDRFSAERTGGSVSTLTIQRTQQEDSAVYLCASSLNRGGADTQYFGPGTRLTVL.